The clone carrying this T cell receptor (beta chain) came up a few times. The antigen is not known. TCRdb's table, derived via immunoSEQ multiplex PCR, lists solely in-frame clones and lacks some. The table lists about 94,000 clones, about 88% of them singletons, with 10% to 15% in the top ten. Trimming took 2 bases from V and 3 from J, leaving 7 bases between them. Germline V gene data show CDR1 as SGHVS and CDR2 as FNYEAQ. The CDR3 consists of 13 residues. This sample was taken from a study of T cell responses to AZD1222 COVID-19 vaccine. Overall study findings and caveats: Close to half of all spike-specific TCRs reportedly target regions of the variants that are unmutated.

The sample in question was peripheral blood, obtained on day 0 of AZD1222 vaccination. This clonotype originated in an adult in good health. V is TRBV7-6 and J is TRBJ1-1, with a tentative D call TRBD1 (6 bases). The CDR3 DNA reads TGTGCCAGCAGCTTACGACAGGACACTGAAGCTTTCTTT. This gives the protein CASSLRQDTEAFF.